This T cell receptor (beta chain) was observed in a study of blood T cell repertoires in COVID-19 (dated by TCRdb to the early 2020s). For the study in its entirety: Collaborator samples came from the United States, Italy and Spain and covered acute and convalescent phases of COVID-19. The prospective study material was composed of cDNA or gDNA derived from T cells, B-cell-depleted T cells, or PBMCs. The dataset comprised deeply sampled blood TCRbeta repertoires from subjects exposed to, actively infected with, or recovered from COVID-19. The repertoires were made available in a free public database intended to serve as a resource for research on the immune response to SARS-CoV-2. The samples were drawn from two sources: the first 160 participants of the ongoing ImmuneRACE study, and 1,000 to 1,500 subjects contributed by 6 global collaborators. A de-identified subject ID, COVID-19 status, age in years and sex were almost always included in the sample metadata. Where available, HLA class I and class II types were taken from metadata supplied by the sample provider and were not determined by assay-based typing.

Comment on this clone: Its antigen is unknown. No per-base quality is available; no much larger clone lies one base away.

Participants in the prospective study were enrolled through a virtual design, were aged about 18 to 89 years, and lived in roughly 26 United States geographic areas. In the prospective study, participants were assigned to cohorts based on the clinical history participants reported in a screening survey and a study questionnaire. Mobile phlebotomists in the prospective study collected whole blood, serum and a nasopharyngeal or oropharyngeal swab from every participant. Prospective study participants could optionally give additional blood draws and questionnaires over a roughly 2-month period. Prospective study blood samples were shipped either frozen or at room temperature before DNA extraction. From a lookup of the germline V gene, CDR1 and CDR2 are SGHDN and FVKESK. Trimmed from V: 2 bases; trimmed from J: 7 bases; junction bases lacking a gene match: 7. There are 15 amino acids in the CDR3, from cysteine to phenylalanine inclusive. The only DNA kept is the CDR3, 45 bases in frame from the first base.

What the research found in general, with its limitations: The quantity of clinical and demographic metadata differed by source and by participant and was supplied without curation.

TCRbeta CDR3 regions were amplified from genomic DNA by means of the immunoSEQ Assay, a bias-controlled multiplex PCR. Per the authors' processing: The number of nucleated cells in each sample was estimated from the amplification of reference gene primers within the assay. Sequence reads were collapsed and filtered to measure the absolute abundance of every unique TCRbeta CDR3 rearrangement. Productive Simpson clonality was computed per sample as the square root of Simpson's diversity index over productive rearrangements. TCRdb holds this immuneACCESS table with in-frame rearrangements only. Some clones are missing; in checked studies, unresolved V genes explain under half, and the rest has no known cause. The V and J calls and clone size were taken over from that table, and D and trimming were inferred from the DNA. Within this sample are 200,000 to 300,000 clones, with 75% to 90% of them counted one time only. Roughly 3.5% of the sample lies in the top ten.

This TCR derives from a woman between 40 and 50 years old with acute COVID-19. The sample was PBMCs or T cells enriched from blood (not recorded which). The sequence is built from TRBV14 and TRBJ2-1; a stretch of 8 junction bases matches TRBD1. Here is the DNA: TGTGCCAGCAGCCAACCCGGACAGGGCCGGAATGAGCAGTTCTTC. Its amino acids are CASSQPGQGRNEQFF. With the rest looked up from the reference TRBV14 and TRBJ2-1 genes rather than sequenced, the full variable domain is EAGVTQFPSHSVIEKGQTVTLRCDPISGHDNLYWYRRVMGKEIKFLLHFVKESKQDESGMPNNRFLAERTGGTYSTLKVQPAELEDSGVYFCASSQPGQGRNEQFFGPGTRLTVL.